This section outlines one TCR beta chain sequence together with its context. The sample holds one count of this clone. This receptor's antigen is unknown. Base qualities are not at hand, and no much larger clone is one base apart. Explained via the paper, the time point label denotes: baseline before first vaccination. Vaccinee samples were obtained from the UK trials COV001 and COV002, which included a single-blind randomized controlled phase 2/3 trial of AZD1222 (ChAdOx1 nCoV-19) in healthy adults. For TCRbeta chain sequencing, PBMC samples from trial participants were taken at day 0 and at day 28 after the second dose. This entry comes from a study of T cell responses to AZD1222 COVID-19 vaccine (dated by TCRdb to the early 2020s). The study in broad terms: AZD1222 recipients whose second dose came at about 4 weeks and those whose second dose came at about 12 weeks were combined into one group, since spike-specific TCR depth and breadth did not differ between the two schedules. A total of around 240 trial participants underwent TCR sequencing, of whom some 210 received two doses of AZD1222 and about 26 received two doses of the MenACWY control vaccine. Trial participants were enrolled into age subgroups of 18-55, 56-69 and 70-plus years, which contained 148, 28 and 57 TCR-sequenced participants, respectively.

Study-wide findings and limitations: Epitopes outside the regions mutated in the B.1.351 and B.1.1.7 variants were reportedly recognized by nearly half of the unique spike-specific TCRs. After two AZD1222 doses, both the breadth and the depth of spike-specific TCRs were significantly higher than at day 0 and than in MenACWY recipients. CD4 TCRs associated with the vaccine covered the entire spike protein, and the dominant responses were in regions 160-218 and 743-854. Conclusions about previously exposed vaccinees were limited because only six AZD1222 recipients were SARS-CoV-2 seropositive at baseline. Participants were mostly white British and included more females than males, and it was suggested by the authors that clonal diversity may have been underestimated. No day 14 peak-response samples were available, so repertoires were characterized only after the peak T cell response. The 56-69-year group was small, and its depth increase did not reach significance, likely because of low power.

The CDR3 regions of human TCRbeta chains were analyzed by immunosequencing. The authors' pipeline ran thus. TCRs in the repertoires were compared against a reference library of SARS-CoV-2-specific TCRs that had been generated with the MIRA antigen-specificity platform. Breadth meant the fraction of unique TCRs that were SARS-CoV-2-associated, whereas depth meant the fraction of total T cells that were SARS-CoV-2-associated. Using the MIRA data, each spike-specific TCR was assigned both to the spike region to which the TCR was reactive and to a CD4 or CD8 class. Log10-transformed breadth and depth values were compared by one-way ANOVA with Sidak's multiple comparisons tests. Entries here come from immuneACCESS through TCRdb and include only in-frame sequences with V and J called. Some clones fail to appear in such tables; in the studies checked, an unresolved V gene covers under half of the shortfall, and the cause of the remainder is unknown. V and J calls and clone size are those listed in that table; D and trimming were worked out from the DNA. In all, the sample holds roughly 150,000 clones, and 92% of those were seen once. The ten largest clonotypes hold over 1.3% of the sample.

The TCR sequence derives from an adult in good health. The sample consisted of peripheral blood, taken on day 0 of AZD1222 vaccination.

This receptor carries the CDR3 CASSPDYRGLSYGYTF. Here is the DNA: TGTGCCAGCAGCCCAGATTACAGGGGTTTAAGCTATGGCTACACCTTC. The V gene is TRBV3-1 (or the pseudogene TRBV3-2) and the J gene is TRBJ1-2; 7 nucleotides in the junction match TRBD1. From the cysteine up to the phenylalanine, the CDR3 has a length of 16 residues. Only the CDR3 DNA stays, 48 bases, in frame from base 1. CDR1 LGHDT and CDR2 YNNKEL were looked up in the germline V gene (reference sequence). Trimmed from V: 4 bases; trimmed from J: 4 bases; junction bases lacking a gene match: 12.